This note documents a single T cell receptor (beta chain) sequence. Antigen unknown. Each of the sorted populations had a purity greater than 98%. These data belong to a study of beta chain features in type 1 diabetes. On the study more broadly: Sorted cells from all samples, numbering fewer than 120,000,000, were examined.

Reverse transcription of all isolated RNA meant that expressed TCRB transcripts were sequenced. Naive, central memory and regulatory T cell samples produced a mean of approximately 3.5 million reads. Assay: immunoSEQ multiplex PCR; the TCRdb copy retains only in-frame clones and omits some. The sample contains around 260,000 clones, approximately 20% of which appear only once. Study-wide results and limits: Significant though moderate, a shortening of TCRB CDR3s appeared in all four CD4+ subsets of Type 1 diabetes patients.

The clonotype was recovered from a woman aged 40 to 55 with type 1 diabetes. Sequenced: naive CD4+ T cells from blood.

CDR3: CASSKALSEDEQFF. The CDR3 DNA follows: TGTGCCAGCAGCAAAGCGCTTTCGGAGGATGAGCAGTTCTTC. The chain links TRBV21-1 to TRBJ2-1; the table calls TRBD2, which could not be checked here. TRBV21-1 corresponds to a pseudogene. The CDR3 runs to 14 residues.